This T cell receptor (beta chain) was obtained from a study of T cells after yellow fever vaccination (dated by TCRdb to the late 2010s). Concerning the study at large: The SMART-Seq v4 Ultra Low Input RNA kit was used to prepare libraries from fractions with low cell numbers. Bulk TCR alpha and beta repertoires were sequenced longitudinally to track T-cell clones before and after primary and booster YFV17D yellow fever vaccination. Two healthy male donors made up the cohort, one aged 18 to 29 years and the other aged 30 to 39 years. Bulk PBMC replicates and cell subsets were isolated from blood drawn at multiple timepoints before and after both primary and secondary immunization. Broad study findings and their caveats: Most clones expanded after primary vaccination were re-detected after the booster (about 96% of CD4 and approximately 89% of CD8), suggesting broad memory maintenance. A small fraction of clonotypes showed up in both the CD4 and CD8 compartments, probably as a result of convergent recombination. The secondary T-cell response was found to be weaker but faster than the primary response, with a peak reached on day 5 rather than on day 15. FACS-sorted repertoires could contain abundant contaminating clonotypes from the bulk population, so computational filtering was required. Because the study included only a couple of donors, the extent to which the findings can be generalized is limited.

The listed sequencing device is Illumina NovaSeq 6000. TCR cDNA was made using 5'RACE template switching, a step that added a universal primer site and unique molecular identifiers. Priming of cDNA synthesis was performed from both the TCR alpha and TCR beta constant segments. Library amplification used two PCR steps, and the second PCR step added sample barcodes and sequencing adapters. Sequencing of libraries was performed on Illumina HiSeq 2500 (2x100 bp) or NovaSeq (2x150 bp). The study's processing was this. MIGEC handled demultiplexing of reads and collapsing into UMI consensus sequences, while MiXCR performed V(D)J alignment. Vaccine-responding clonotypes were identified with edgeR using replicate PBMC samples, with FDR below 0.01 and a log2 fold change above 5 up to day 15 being required. Each bulk clonotype received a CD4 or CD8 identity based on whether the sequenced CD4 or CD8 repertoire contained that clonotype at higher abundance. TCRdb passed the public sequencing reads through fastp at Q25 and MiXCR, retaining productive beta sequences. For every CDR3 protein sequence, its rows merge into one entry that carries the most common genes and DNA. These V and J calls originate from TCRdb's pipeline instead of the authors' own analysis. This sample lists a few hundred thousand distinct CDR3 sequences; about 4% were detected once. 20% to 25% of the sample goes to the ten largest clones.

Note on this clonotype: What this receptor recognizes is not known. Base quality data are lacking; no much larger clone is found one base away.

The CDR3 measures 12 amino acids from cysteine to phenylalanine. Only the CDR3 region is kept as DNA, spanning 36 bases read in frame from base 1. Relative to germline, V is 1 base shorter and J is 7 bases shorter, with 10 bases between their ends. CDR1 and CDR2, looked up from the germline V gene, are SQVTM and ANQGSEA. This specimen's treatment or condition label, per the study, means: live attenuated yellow fever vaccine strain. At each blood-draw timepoint, two biological replicates of bulk PBMCs were collected. A standard Ficoll-Paque protocol was used to isolate PBMCs from peripheral blood. RNA was extracted with TriZol from bulk PBMCs, CD4 and CD8 fractions, and dextramer-positive and dextramer-negative fractions.

This specimen was PBMCs, taken 5 days after the yellow fever booster vaccination. The TCR originated in a man between 18 and 29 years old who received the YFV17D yellow fever vaccine. The V and J genes are TRBV29-1 and TRBJ1-2; TRBD1 is a weak D gene call, 5 bases matching. The bases read TGCAGCGTTGAAGGGCAGGGAGGTGGCTACACCTTC. This yields the protein CSVEGQGGGYTF. The full variable domain, completed from the reference TRBV29-1 and TRBJ1-2 proteins outside the CDR3, reads SAVISQKPSRDICQRGTSLTIQCQVDSQVTMMFWYRQQPGQSLTLIATANQGSEATYESGFVIDKFPISRPNLTFSTLTVSNMSPEDSSIYLCSVEGQGGGYTFGSGTRLTVV.